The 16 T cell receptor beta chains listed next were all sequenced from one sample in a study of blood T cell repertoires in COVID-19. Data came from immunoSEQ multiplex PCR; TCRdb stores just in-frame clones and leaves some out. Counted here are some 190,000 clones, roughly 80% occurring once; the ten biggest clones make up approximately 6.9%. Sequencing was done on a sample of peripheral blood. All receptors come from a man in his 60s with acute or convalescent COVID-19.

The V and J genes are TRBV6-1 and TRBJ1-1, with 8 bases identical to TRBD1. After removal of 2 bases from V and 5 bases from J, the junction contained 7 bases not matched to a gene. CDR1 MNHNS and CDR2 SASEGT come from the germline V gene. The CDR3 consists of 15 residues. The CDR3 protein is CASSESQGAYTEAFF. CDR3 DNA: TGTGCCAGCAGTGAATCCCAGGGGGCGTATACTGAAGCTTTCTTT.

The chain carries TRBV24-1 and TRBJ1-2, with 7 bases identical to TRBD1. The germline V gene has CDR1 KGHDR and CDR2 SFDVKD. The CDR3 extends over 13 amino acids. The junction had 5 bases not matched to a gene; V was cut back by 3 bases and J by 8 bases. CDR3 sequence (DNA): TGTGCCACCAGTGATCTGACAGGGAAAGGCTACACCTTC. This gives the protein CATSDLTGKGYTF.

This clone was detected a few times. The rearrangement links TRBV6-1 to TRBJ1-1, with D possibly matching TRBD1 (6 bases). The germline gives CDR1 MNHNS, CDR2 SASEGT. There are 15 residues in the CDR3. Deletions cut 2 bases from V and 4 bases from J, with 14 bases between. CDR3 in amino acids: CASSEFTGYGTEAFF. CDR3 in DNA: TGTGCCAGCAGTGAATTCACAGGGTATGGCACTGAAGCTTTCTTT.

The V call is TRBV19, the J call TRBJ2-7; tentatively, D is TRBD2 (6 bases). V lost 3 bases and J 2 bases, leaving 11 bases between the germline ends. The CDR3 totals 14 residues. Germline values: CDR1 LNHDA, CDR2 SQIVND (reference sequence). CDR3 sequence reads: CASSIVAETYEQYF. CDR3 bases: TGTGCCAGTAGTATCGTAGCGGAGACCTACGAGCAGTACTTC.

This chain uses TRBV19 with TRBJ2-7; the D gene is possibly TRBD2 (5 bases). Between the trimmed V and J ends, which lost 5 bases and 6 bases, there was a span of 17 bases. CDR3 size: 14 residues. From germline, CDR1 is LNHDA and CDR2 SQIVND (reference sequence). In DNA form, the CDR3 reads TGTGCCAGTAGTCCAGAACATACTAGAGCCGAGCAGTACTTC. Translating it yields CASSPEHTRAEQYF.

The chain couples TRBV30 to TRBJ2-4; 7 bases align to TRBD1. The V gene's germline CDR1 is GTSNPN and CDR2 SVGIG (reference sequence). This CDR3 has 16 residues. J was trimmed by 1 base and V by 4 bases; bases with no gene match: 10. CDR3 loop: CAWTPLDRDAKNIQYF. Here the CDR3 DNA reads TGTGCCTGGACCCCTCTCGACAGGGACGCCAAAAACATTCAGTACTTC.

The CDR3: CASSLRLGQGTEAFF. CDR3 sequence (DNA): TGTGCCAGCAGCCTCCGTTTGGGACAGGGCACTGAAGCTTTCTTT. The chain combines TRBV7-2 with TRBJ1-1, with 9 positions matching TRBD1. Per the germline V gene, CDR1 is SGHTA and CDR2 is FQGNSA. V gave up 5 bases and J gave up 4 bases; unmatched junction bases: 8. The CDR3 runs to 15 residues.

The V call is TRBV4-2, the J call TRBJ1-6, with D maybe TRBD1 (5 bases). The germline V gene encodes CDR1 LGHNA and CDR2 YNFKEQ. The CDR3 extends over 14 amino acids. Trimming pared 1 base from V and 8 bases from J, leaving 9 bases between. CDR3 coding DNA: TGTGCCAGCAGCCAAGTCGAAGGGGATTCACCCCTCCACTTT. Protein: CASSQVEGDSPLHF.

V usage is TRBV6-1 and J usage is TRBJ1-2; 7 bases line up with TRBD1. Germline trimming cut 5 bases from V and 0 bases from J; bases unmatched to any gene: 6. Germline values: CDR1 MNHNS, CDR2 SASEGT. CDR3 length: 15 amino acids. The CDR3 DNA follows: TGTGCCAGCAGTACCGACAGGGCATCTAACTATGGCTACACCTTC. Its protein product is CASSTDRASNYGYTF.

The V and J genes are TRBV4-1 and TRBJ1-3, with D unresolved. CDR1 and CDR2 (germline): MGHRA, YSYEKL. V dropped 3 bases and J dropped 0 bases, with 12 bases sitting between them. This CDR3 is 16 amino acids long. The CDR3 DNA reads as TGCGCCAGCAGCCAGGAAAGTTACAGCTCTGGAAACACCATATATTTT. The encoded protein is CASSQESYSSGNTIYF.

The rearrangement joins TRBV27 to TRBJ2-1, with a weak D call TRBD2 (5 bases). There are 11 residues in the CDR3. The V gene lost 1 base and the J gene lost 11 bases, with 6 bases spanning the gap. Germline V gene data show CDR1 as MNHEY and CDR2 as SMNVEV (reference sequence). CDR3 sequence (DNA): TGTGCCAGCAGTTTATTCGGGAAGCAGTTCTTC. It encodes CASSLFGKQFF.

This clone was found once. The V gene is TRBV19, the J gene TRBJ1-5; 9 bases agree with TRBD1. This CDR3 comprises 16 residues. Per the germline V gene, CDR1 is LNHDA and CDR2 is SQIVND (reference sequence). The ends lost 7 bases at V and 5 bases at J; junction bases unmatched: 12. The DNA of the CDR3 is TGTGCCAGTAAGGGACAGGGAGTGACGCTAGATCAGCCCCAGCATTTT. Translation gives CASKGQGVTLDQPQHF.

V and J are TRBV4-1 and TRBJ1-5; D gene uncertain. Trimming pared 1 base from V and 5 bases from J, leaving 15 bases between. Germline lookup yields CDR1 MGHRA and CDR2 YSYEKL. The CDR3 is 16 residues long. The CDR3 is CASSQGVMWGDQPQHF. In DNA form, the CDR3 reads TGCGCCAGCAGCCAAGGGGTTATGTGGGGAGATCAGCCCCAGCATTTT.

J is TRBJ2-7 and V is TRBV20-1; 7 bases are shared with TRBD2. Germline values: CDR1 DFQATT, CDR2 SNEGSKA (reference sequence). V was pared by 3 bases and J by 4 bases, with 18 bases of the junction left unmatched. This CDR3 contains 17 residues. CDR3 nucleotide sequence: TGCAGTGCTAGTTTTCCCCTTGGACTAGTCGGTCGATACGAGCAGTACTTC. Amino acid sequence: CSASFPLGLVGRYEQYF.

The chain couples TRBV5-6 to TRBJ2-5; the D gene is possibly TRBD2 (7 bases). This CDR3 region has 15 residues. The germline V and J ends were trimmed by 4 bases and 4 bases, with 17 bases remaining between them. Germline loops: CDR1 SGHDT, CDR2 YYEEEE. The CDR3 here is CASSPLGGGRETQYF. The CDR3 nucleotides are TGTGCCAGCAGCCCTTTGGGGGGGGGCCGAGAGACCCAGTACTTC.

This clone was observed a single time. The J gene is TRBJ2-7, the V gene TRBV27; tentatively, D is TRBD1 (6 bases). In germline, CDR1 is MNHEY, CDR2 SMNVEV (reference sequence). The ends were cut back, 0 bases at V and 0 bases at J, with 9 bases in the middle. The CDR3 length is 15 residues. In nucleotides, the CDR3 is TGTGCCAGCAGTTTATCAGACAGGAGCTCCTACGAGCAGTACTTC. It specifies CASSLSDRSSYEQYF.